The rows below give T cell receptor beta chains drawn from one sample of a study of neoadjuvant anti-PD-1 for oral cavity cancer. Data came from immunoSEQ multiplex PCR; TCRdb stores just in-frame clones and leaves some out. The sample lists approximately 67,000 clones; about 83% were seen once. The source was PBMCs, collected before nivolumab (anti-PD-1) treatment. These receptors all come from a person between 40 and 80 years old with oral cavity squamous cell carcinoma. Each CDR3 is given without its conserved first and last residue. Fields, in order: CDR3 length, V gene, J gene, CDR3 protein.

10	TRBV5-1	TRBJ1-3	ASRTGGNTIY
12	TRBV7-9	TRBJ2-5	ASSLVGRLETQY
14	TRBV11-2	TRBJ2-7	ASSFGSGTGPYEQY
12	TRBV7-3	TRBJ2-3	ASSPGREFDTQY
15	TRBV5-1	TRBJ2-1	ASSLVDRPESYNEQF
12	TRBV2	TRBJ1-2	ASSVGTGAYGYT
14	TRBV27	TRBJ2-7	ASSSPRLAGGYEQY
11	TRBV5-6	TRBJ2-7	ASSKDISYEQY
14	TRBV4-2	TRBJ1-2	ASSQGADWIAYGYT
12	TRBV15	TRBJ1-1	ATSRGRRNTEAF
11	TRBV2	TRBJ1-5	ASRWGINQPQH
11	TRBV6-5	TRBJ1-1	ASSYRGGTEAF
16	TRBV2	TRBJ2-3	ASSEGFWRGGSTDTQY
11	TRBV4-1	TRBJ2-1	ASSQGYRDEQF
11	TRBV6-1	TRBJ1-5	ASIRDSNQPQH
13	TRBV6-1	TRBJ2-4	ASSDGGASKNIQY